This T cell receptor beta chain was identified in a study of early T cells in non-severe SARS-CoV-2 infection. About the research overall: With bulk RNA from unsorted whole blood as input, sequencing yielded unpaired chains.

TCRdb redid the calling of the 5' RACE reads with MiXCR, one entry per CDR3 protein. This sample yields more than 65,000 distinct CDR3 sequences, of which less than 15% are seen a single time; 3.5% to 5% belongs to the top ten. The CDR3 runs 12 residues. CDR1 and CDR2 (germline): SGHAT, FQNNGV. Trimming took off 5 bases at V and 6 bases at J, with 9 bases between the two ends. The gene calls are TRBV11-2 and TRBJ2-3; the D gene is possibly TRBD1 (6 bases). Source material: whole blood. The receptor was isolated from an adult who was a healthcare worker with PCR-confirmed SARS-CoV-2 infection or an uninfected control (not recorded which). The CDR3 loop is CASSPDRDTQYF. CDR3 DNA: TGTGCCAGCAGCCCCGACAGGGATACGCAGTATTTT.